This is a list of T cell receptor beta chains from one sample in a study of cytomegalovirus exposure and HLA in healthy donors. The repertoire was sequenced with immunoSEQ multiplex PCR; TCRdb's copy has only in-frame clones and lacks some. The top ten hold approximately 6.4% of the sample, which has more than 100,000 clones, 74% seen once. The sample comprised PBMCs. These receptors were taken from a woman aged 50 to 60 in good health and CMV-seropositive. Both conserved end residues are part of each CDR3. The D gene is left open where the match is weak. Part of the rows lack a size; the others show once, few, many or a class for expanded clones.

j_call d_call v_call clone_size cdr3_aa cdr3_nt
TRBJ2-5 - TRBV4-2 - CASSRDFKETQYF TGTGCCAGCAGCCGGGACTTTAAAGAGACCCAGTACTTC
TRBJ2-5 TRBD1 TRBV19 - CASSTGQGPIGETQYF TGTGCCAGTAGTACCGGACAGGGACCCATCGGGGAGACCCAGTACTTC
TRBJ1-4 TRBD1 TRBV11-2 - CASSTRTGVYNEKLFF TGTGCCAGCAGCACCCGAACAGGGGTGTACAATGAAAAACTGTTTTTT
TRBJ1-4 - TRBV7-9 - CASRAGAGGEKLFF TGTGCCAGCCGGGCCGGGGCGGGAGGTGAAAAACTGTTTTTT
TRBJ2-3 - TRBV7-2 many CASSPAGTNLHTQYF TGTGCCAGCAGCCCAGCCGGGACAAATCTTCATACGCAGTATTTT
TRBJ1-2 - TRBV9 - CASSVGRGLYGYTF TGTGCCAGCAGCGTAGGGCGGGGACTCTATGGCTACACCTTC
TRBJ2-1 TRBD2 TRBV28 - CASRPELAANEQFF TGTGCCAGCAGACCTGAACTAGCGGCCAATGAGCAGTTCTTC
TRBJ2-5 - TRBV7-9 - CASSLDNKETQYF TGTGCCAGCAGCTTAGACAACAAAGAGACCCAGTACTTC
TRBJ2-7 - TRBV6-1 - CASSEAWPYTYEQYF TGTGCCAGCAGTGAAGCGTGGCCTTACACCTACGAGCAGTACTTC
TRBJ2-5 TRBD1 TRBV25-1 few CASSAYRGLRETQYF TGTGCCAGCAGTGCCTACAGGGGGCTCCGGGAGACCCAGTACTTC
TRBJ2-1 - TRBV6-1 once CASSDILPRHKFF TGTGCCAGCAGTGACATCCTCCCGAGACACAAGTTCTTC
TRBJ1-2 - TRBV4-1 - CASSRGDSGMGHGYTF TGCGCCAGCAGCAGGGGCGATAGCGGAATGGGCCATGGCTACACCTTC
TRBJ1-3 TRBD1 TRBV19 - CASSADRAGNTIYF TGTGCCAGTAGTGCCGACAGGGCTGGAAACACCATATATTTT
TRBJ1-5 - TRBV18 - CASSPLGQGNQPQHF TGTGCCAGCTCACCACTGGGTCAGGGCAATCAGCCCCAGCATTTT
TRBJ2-7 - TRBV5-1 - CASSRDRTRGIYEQYF TGCGCCAGCAGCCGCGACCGGACTAGGGGGATATACGAGCAGTACTTC
TRBJ1-4 - TRBV11-2 - CASSQRGGSHEKLFF TGTGCCAGCAGCCAACGAGGTGGTTCCCATGAAAAACTGTTTTTT
TRBJ2-2 - TRBV6-5 - CASSQDWNAGELFF TGTGCCAGCAGCCAGGACTGGAACGCCGGGGAGCTGTTTTTT
TRBJ1-2 - TRBV2 few CASSEWEGGYTF TGTGCCAGCAGTGAGTGGGAGGGAGGCTACACCTTC
TRBJ2-7 TRBD2 TRBV7-2 - CASSLAPGGGTYEQYF TGTGCCAGCAGCTTAGCCCCGGGCGGGGGAACCTACGAGCAGTACTTC
TRBJ2-3 TRBD1 TRBV4-3 - CASSQGAQGADTQYF TGCGCCAGCAGCCAAGGCGCACAGGGGGCAGATACGCAGTATTTT
TRBJ1-4 TRBD1 TRBV29-1 - CSVLNRGKKDEKLFF TGCAGCGTTCTGAACAGGGGGAAAAAGGATGAAAAACTGTTTTTT
TRBJ1-1 - TRBV4-3 - CASSQRGGLGAEAFF TGCGCCAGCAGCCAACGCGGGGGGCTGGGGGCTGAAGCTTTCTTT
TRBJ2-3 - TRBV7-9 - CASSLAQRDTQYF TGTGCCAGCAGCTTAGCCCAGCGGGATACGCAGTATTTT
TRBJ1-5 - TRBV19 - CAGGYQPQHF TGTGCCGGGGGGTATCAGCCCCAGCATTTT
TRBJ2-1 - TRBV25-1 - CASSDPRGSYNEQFF TGTGCCAGCAGTGACCCTAGGGGCTCCTACAATGAGCAGTTCTTC
TRBJ2-5 - TRBV6-6 once CASSRGSSQETQYF TGTGCCAGCAGTCGGGGGTCGTCACAAGAGACCCAGTACTTC
TRBJ1-5 - TRBV30 - CAWRTSLIGEIRYSNQPQHF TGTGCCTGGAGGACATCCCTGATAGGGGAAATCAGGTATAGCAATCAGCCCCAGCATTTT
TRBJ2-3 TRBD2 TRBV19 - CASSLGTSADTQYF TGTGCCAGTAGTCTCGGGACTAGCGCAGATACGCAGTATTTT
TRBJ1-1 TRBD1 TRBV27 - CASKQGVLEAFF TGTGCCAGCAAGCAGGGGGTTTTGGAAGCTTTCTTT
TRBJ2-5 - TRBV7-9 - CASSRGTQETQYF TGTGCCAGCAGCCGGGGGACTCAAGAGACCCAGTACTTC
TRBJ2-7 TRBD1 TRBV18 - CASSPVGQGRVEQYF TGTGCCAGCTCACCCGTGGGACAGGGGAGAGTCGAGCAGTACTTC
TRBJ2-1 - TRBV27 - CASSGPPEQFF TGTGCCAGCAGTGGGCCACCTGAGCAGTTCTTC
TRBJ2-3 - TRBV7-2 - CASSLGPDTARYTDTQYF TGTGCCAGCAGCTTAGGGCCCGACACGGCAAGGTACACAGATACGCAGTATTTT
TRBJ2-2 - TRBV6-1 - CASSEGFPYGELFF TGTGCCAGCAGTGAAGGGTTCCCCTACGGGGAGCTGTTTTTT
TRBJ2-7 TRBD1 TRBV25-1 - CASSETGSVYEQYF TGTGCCAGCAGTGAGACAGGGAGCGTCTACGAGCAGTACTTC
TRBJ2-1 TRBD2 TRBV9 - CASSVELAGNNEQFF TGTGCCAGCAGCGTAGAACTAGCGGGGAACAATGAGCAGTTCTTC
TRBJ1-1 - TRBV4-3 - CASSLNRVNTEAFF TGCGCCAGCAGCCTCAACAGGGTCAACACTGAAGCCTTCTTT
TRBJ2-7 - TRBV7-9 few CASSLAISYEQYF TGTGCCAGCAGCTTAGCCATCTCCTACGAGCAGTACTTC
TRBJ2-2 - TRBV5-4 few CASTRQVGGNTGELFF TGTGCCAGCACAAGACAGGTTGGGGGAAACACCGGGGAGCTGTTTTTT
TRBJ2-3 - TRBV29-1 - CSVERQGRVDTQYF TGCAGCGTGGAACGGCAGGGGAGGGTAGATACGCAGTATTTT
TRBJ2-5 - TRBV7-9 - CASSLQVEETQYF TGTGCCAGCAGCTTACAGGTTGAGGAGACCCAGTACTTC
TRBJ2-7 - TRBV18 few CASSPGGVIYEQYF TGTGCCAGCTCACCCGGCGGGGTGATATACGAGCAGTACTTC
TRBJ2-1 TRBD1 TRBV6-4 - CASSDSGQGSNEQFF TGTGCCAGCAGTGACTCTGGACAGGGAAGCAATGAGCAGTTCTTC
TRBJ1-4 TRBD1 TRBV23-1 - CASSDRGHSTNEKLFF TGCGCCAGCAGTGACAGGGGACATTCAACTAATGAAAAACTGTTTTTT
TRBJ2-7 TRBD1 TRBV19 - CASSIGTGFDEQYF TGTGCCAGTAGTATCGGGACAGGATTCGACGAGCAGTACTTC
TRBJ1-2 - TRBV5-1 - CASSFRPAQDYGYTF TGCGCCAGCAGCTTCCGGCCGGCCCAGGACTATGGCTACACCTTC
TRBJ2-2 TRBD1 TRBV2 - CASSRIDRGQGGELFF TGTGCCAGCAGTCGCATTGACAGGGGGCAAGGCGGGGAGCTGTTTTTT
TRBJ1-6 TRBD1 TRBV6-6 - CASSAIGRTGSPLHF TGTGCCAGCAGTGCTATAGGTAGGACAGGATCACCCCTCCACTTT